The clone carrying this TCR beta chain was seen only once. The data are from a study of blood T cell repertoires in COVID-19. The CDR3 totals 16 residues. V was pared by 0 bases and J by 4 bases, with 14 bases between. Germline V gene sequence: CDR1 SGHTA, CDR2 FQGNSA. Assignment of participants to cohorts was predicated upon participant-reported clinical history. Original processing notes: From reference gene primer amplification, estimates of nucleated cell counts were derived. Assay: immunoSEQ multiplex PCR; the TCRdb copy retains only in-frame clones and omits some. The V and J calls and the clone size are those of that table, but D and trimming were determined from the DNA. The sample includes approximately 220,000 clones, around 89% of them seen just once.

Sample: PBMCs or T cells enriched from blood (not recorded which). The receptor comes from a woman in her 30s who had recovered from COVID-19. This chain joins TRBV7-2 and TRBJ2-3; perhaps TRBD2 as D (7 bases). The CDR3 here is CASSLARGARSDTQYF. In DNA form, the CDR3 reads TGTGCCAGCAGCTTAGCACGGGGGGCGCGGTCAGATACGCAGTATTTT.